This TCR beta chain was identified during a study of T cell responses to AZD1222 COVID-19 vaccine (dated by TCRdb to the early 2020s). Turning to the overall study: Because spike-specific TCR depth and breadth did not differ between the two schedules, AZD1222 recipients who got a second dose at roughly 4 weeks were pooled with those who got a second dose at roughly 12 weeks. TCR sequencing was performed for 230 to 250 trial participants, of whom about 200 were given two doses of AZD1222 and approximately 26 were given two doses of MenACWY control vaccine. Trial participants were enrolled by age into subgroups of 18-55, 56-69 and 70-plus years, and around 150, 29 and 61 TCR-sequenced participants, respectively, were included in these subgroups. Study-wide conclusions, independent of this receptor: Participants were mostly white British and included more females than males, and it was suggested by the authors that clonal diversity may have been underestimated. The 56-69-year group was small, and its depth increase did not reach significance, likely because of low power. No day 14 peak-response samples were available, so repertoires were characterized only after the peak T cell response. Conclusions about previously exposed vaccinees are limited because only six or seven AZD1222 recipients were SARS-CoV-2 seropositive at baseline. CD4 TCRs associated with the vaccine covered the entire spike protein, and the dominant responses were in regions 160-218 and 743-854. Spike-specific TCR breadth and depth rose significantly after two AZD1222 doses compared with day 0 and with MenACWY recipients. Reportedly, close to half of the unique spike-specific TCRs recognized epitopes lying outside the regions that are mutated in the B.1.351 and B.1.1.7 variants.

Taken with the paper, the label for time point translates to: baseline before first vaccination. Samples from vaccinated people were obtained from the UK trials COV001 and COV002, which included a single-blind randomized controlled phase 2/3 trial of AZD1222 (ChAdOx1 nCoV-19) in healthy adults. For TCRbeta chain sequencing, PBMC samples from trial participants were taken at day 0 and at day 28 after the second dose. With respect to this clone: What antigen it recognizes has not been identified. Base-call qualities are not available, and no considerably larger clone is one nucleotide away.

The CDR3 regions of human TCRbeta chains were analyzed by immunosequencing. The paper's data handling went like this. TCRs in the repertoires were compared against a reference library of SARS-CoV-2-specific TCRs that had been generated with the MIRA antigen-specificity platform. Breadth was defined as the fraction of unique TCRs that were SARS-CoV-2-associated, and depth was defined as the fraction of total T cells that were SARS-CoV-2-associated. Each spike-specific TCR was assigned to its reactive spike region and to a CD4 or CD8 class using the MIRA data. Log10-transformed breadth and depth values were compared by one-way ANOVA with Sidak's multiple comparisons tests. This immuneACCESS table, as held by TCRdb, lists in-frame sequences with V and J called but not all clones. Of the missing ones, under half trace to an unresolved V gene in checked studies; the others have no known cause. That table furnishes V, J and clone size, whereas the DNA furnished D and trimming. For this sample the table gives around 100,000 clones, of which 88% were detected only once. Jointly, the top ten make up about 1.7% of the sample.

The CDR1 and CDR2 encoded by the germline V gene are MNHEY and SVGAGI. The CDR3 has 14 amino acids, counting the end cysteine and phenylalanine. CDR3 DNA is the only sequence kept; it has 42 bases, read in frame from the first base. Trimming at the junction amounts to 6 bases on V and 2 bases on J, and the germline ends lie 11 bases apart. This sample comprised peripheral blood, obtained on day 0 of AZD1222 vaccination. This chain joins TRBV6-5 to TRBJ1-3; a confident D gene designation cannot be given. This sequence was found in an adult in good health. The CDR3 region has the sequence CASRSRTAGNTIYF. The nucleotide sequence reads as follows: TGTGCCAGCAGAAGCCGGACGGCTGGAAACACCATATATTTT.